The clone carrying this T cell receptor beta chain appeared a few times. As yet, its antigen is unknown. The entry originates in a study of T cells after posttransplantation cyclophosphamide. In germline, CDR1 is KGHSH, CDR2 LQKENI. The CDR3 loop spans 15 amino acids. V was clipped by 5 bases and J by 5 bases; unmatched bases: 10. Here immunoSEQ multiplex PCR was the method, and the copy in TCRdb shows in-frame clones only, minus some. This sample carries about 24,000 clones, none of them present only once. Study-wide findings and caveats: Later post-transplant blood repertoires were often dominated by donor CD8+ memory clones.

Peripheral blood was collected from the related graft donor on the marrow donation day. The chain joins TRBV18 to TRBJ1-1; TRBD1 matches at 8 bases. The clonotype was recovered from a woman aged 55-69 years in good health, CMV-negative, and a related stem cell transplant donor. Sequenced input: PBMCs. The CDR3 reads CASSALDRAETEAFF. CDR3 coding DNA: TGTGCCAGCTCAGCATTGGACAGGGCGGAGACTGAAGCTTTCTTT. Looking up the rest from reference TRBV18 and TRBJ1-1 gives the full variable domain: NAGVMQNPRHLVRRRGQEARLRCSPMKGHSHVYWYRQLPEEGLKFMVYLQKENIIDESGMPKERFSAEFPKEGPSILRIQQVVRGDSAAYFCASSALDRAETEAFFGQGTRLTVV.